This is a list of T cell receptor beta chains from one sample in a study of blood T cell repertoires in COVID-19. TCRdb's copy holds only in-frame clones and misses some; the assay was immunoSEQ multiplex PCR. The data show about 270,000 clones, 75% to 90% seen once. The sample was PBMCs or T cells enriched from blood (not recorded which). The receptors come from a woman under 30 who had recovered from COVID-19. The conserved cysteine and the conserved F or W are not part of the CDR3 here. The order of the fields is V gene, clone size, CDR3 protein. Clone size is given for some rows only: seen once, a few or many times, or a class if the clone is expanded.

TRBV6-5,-,ASSRGQLNSPLH
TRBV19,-,ASSIDLNGGETQY
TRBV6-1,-,ASSEGTGWNTEAF
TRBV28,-,ASSSGQGSSYNSPLH
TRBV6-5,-,ASKGAVGEKLF
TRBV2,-,ASIGSVTEAF
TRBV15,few,ATSRVGGNQPQH
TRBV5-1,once,ASSLAQRGPTDTQY
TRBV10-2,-,ASARVQGAEAF
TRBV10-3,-,AIRGQGGTEAF
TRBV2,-,ASSPDTGYGYT
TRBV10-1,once,ASSSGGNNEQF
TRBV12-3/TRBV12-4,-,ASSRTGNNEQF
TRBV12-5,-,ASGSDRTGNTIY
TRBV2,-,ASRLRTSGVSDTQY
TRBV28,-,ASSADRGWANVLT
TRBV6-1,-,ASSASAAGGLDGYT
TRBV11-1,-,ASSLSGGDFYEQY
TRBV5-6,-,ASSLDGTGDSFVDGYT